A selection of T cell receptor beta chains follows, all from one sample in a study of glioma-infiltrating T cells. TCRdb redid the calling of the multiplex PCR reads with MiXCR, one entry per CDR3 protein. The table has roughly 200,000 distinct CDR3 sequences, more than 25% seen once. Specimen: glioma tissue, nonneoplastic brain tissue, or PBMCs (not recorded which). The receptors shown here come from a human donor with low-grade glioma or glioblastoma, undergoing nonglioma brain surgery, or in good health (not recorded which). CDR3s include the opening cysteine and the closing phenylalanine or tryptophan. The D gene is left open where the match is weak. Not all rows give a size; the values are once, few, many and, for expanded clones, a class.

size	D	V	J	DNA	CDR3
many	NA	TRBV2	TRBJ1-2	TGTGCCAGCAGGAGGAGCGGGGGCGAGTATGGCTACACCTTC	CASRRSGGEYGYTF
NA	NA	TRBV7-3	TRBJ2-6	TGTGCCAGCAGTCCGGGGTCCTCTGGGGCCAACGTCCTGACTTTC	CASSPGSSGANVLTF
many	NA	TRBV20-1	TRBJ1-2	TGCAGTGCTAGAGATGCGACGGAGACCTATGGCTACACCTTC	CSARDATETYGYTF
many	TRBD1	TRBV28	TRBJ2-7	TGTGCCAGCAGGGGTCAGGGGGCGAGGGAGCAGTACTTC	CASRGQGAREQYF
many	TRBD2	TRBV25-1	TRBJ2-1	TGTGCCAGCAGTGGGCTAGCGGGAGGGCCTGGAGGCAATGAGCAGTTCTTC	CASSGLAGGPGGNEQFF
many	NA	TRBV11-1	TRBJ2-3	TGTGCCAGCAGCGCTGCTTTGGGGGGCGACGATACGCAGTATTTT	CASSAALGGDDTQYF
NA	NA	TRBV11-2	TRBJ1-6	TGTGCCAGCAGCTGGGGCCCCAATTCACCCCTCCACTTT	CASSWGPNSPLHF
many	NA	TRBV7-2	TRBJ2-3	TGTGCCAGCAGCTTATCTCCGGGCACAGATACGCAGTATTTT	CASSLSPGTDTQYF
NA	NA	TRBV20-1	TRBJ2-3	TGTCGCGCGACTAGCACAGATACGCAGTATTTT	CRATSTDTQYF
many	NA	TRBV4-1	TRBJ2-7	TGCGCCAGCAGCCAAGAAGGGCGGCCCCACGAGCAGTACTTC	CASSQEGRPHEQYF
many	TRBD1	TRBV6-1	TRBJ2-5	TGTGCCAGCAGTGAATGGTCGGGACAGGGCCAAGAGACCCAGTACTTC	CASSEWSGQGQETQYF
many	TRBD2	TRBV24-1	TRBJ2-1	TGTGCCACCAGTGGGGTGGGACTAGCGGGAGGTCCAACCTACAATGAGCAGTTCTTC	CATSGVGLAGGPTYNEQFF
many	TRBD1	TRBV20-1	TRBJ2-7	TGCAGTGCTAGCGGGACAGACTCCTACGAGCAGTACTTC	CSASGTDSYEQYF
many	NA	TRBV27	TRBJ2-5	TGTGCCAGCAGTCCCCGGTGGGGGGACATCCAAGAGACCCAGTACTTC	CASSPRWGDIQETQYF
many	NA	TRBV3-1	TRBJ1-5	TGTGCCAGCAGCCAAGGACCGTCTAATAGCAATCAGCCCCAGCATTTT	CASSQGPSNSNQPQHF
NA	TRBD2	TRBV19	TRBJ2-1	TGTGCCAGTAGTATAGTCGGTGCGGGAGCCTCCAATGAGCAGTTCTTC	CASSIVGAGASNEQFF
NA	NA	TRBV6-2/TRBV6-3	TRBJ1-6	TGTGCCAGCCGAGACCCAGGGGAAGTAAGGACCCTCCACTTT	CASRDPGEVRTLHF